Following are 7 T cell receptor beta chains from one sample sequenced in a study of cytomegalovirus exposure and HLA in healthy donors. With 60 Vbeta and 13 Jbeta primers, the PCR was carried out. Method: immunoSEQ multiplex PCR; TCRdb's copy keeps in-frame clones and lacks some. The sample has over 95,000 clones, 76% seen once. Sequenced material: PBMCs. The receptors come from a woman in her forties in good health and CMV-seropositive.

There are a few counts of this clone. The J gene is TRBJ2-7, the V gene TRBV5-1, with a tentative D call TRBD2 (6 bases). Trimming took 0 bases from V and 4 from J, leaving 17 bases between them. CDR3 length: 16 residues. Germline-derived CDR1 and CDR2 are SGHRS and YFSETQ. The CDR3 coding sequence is TGCGCCAGCAGCTTGGATAGCGGTGGGTGGTTTTACGAGCAGTACTTC. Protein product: CASSLDSGGWFYEQYF.

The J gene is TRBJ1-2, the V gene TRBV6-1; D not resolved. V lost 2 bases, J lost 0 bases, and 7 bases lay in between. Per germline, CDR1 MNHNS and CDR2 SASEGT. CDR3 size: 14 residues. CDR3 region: CASSEYRANYGYTF. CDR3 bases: TGTGCCAGCAGTGAATACCGGGCTAACTATGGCTACACCTTC.

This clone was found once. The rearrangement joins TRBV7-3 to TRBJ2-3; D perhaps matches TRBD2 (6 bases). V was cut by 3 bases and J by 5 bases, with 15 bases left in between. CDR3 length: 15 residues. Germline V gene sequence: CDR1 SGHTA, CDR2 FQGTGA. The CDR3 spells CASSFGRGMVDTQYF. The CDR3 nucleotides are TGTGCCAGCAGCTTTGGTCGGGGGATGGTAGATACGCAGTATTTT.

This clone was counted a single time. The CDR3: CASSSLYTRYEQYF. The CDR3 bases are TGTGCCAGCAGCTCTCTATATACTCGTTACGAGCAGTACTTC. The V and J genes are TRBV5-6 and TRBJ2-7; D not resolved. From germline, CDR1 is SGHDT and CDR2 YYEEEE. This CDR3 comprises 14 residues. V was shortened by 3 bases and J by 4 bases, with 14 bases between the two germline ends.

CDR3 nucleotide sequence: TGTGCCATCACCCCCGGGTGGAACTATGGCTACACCTTC. This sequence encodes CAITPGWNYGYTF. The chain couples TRBV10-3 to TRBJ1-2; D unresolved. Germline assignment: CDR1 ENHRY and CDR2 SYGVKD. The CDR3 length is 13 residues. Trimming shortened V by 7 bases and J by 2 bases, and 11 bases separated the two germline ends.

DNA for the CDR3: TGTGCCAGCAGCTTGGGGAGAACGGGTGAAAAACTGTTTTTT. Encoded protein: CASSLGRTGEKLFF. The J gene is TRBJ1-4, the V gene TRBV5-6, with D uncertain. The germline CDR1 and CDR2 sequences are SGHDT and YYEEEE. The germline V and J ends were trimmed by 0 bases and 7 bases, with 10 bases remaining between them. The length of the CDR3 is 14 residues. Supplemented by reference TRBV5-6 and TRBJ1-4, the full variable domain reads DAGVTQSPTHLIKTRGQQVTLRCSPKSGHDTVSWYQQALGQGPQFIFQYYEEEERQRGNFPDRFSGHQFPNYSSELNVNALLLGDSALYLCASSLGRTGEKLFFGSGTQLSVL.

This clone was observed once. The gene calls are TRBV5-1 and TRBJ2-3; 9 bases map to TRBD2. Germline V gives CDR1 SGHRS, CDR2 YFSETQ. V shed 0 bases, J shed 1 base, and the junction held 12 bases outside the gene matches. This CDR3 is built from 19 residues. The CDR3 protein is CASSLVAGGPMRGTDTQYF. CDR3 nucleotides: TGCGCCAGCAGCTTGGTCGCGGGGGGGCCAATGAGGGGCACAGATACGCAGTATTTT.